Listed below are T cell receptor beta chains from one sample, sequenced in a study of blood T cell repertoires in COVID-19. Profiling relied on immunoSEQ multiplex PCR, and the TCRdb table lists in-frame clones only, not all of them. This sample has roughly 350,000 clones, with around 86% found just once. The source material was peripheral blood. The source is a woman aged 50 to 60 with COVID-19, enrolled during active disease. Both conserved end residues are part of each CDR3. A D gene is named only where the DNA matches it firmly. Only some rows state a clone size, as once, few, many or a class for expanded clones.

D: -
J: TRBJ2-1
size: -
V: TRBV24-1
CDR3: CATSDWTNEQFF
DNA: TGTGCCACCAGTGACTGGACTAATGAGCAGTTCTTC

D: -
J: TRBJ2-2
size: once
V: TRBV21-1
CDR3: CASSKAGYSGRAHGELFF
DNA: TGTGCCAGCAGCAAAGCTGGGTATAGCGGGAGGGCCCACGGGGAGCTGTTTTTT

D: -
J: TRBJ2-4
size: -
V: TRBV7-2
CDR3: CASSLALSSKNIQYF
DNA: TGTGCCAGCAGCTTAGCGCTGAGCTCCAAAAACATTCAGTACTTC

D: TRBD2
J: TRBJ2-7
size: -
V: TRBV5-4
CDR3: CASSRQTGGYEQYF
DNA: TGTGCCAGCAGCCGTCAGACGGGGGGTTACGAGCAGTACTTC

D: -
J: TRBJ2-1
size: -
V: TRBV6-1
CDR3: CASSGNTSPHYNEQFF
DNA: TGTGCCAGCAGTGGGAATACTAGCCCCCATTACAATGAGCAGTTCTTC

D: TRBD2
J: TRBJ2-2
size: -
V: TRBV18
CDR3: CASSPPVHGGSTGELFF
DNA: TGTGCCAGCTCACCACCAGTCCACGGCGGGAGCACCGGGGAGCTGTTTTTT

D: -
J: TRBJ2-1
size: -
V: TRBV6-5
CDR3: CASRTGSSYNEQFF
DNA: TGTGCCAGCCGGACGGGGAGCTCCTACAATGAGCAGTTCTTC

D: TRBD2
J: TRBJ2-7
size: -
V: TRBV27
CDR3: CASSPSAGGSYEQYF
DNA: TGTGCCAGCAGTCCATCAGCGGGAGGCTCCTACGAGCAGTACTTC

D: -
J: TRBJ2-5
size: -
V: TRBV7-2
CDR3: CASSLSRPGAQYF
DNA: TGTGCCAGCAGCTTAAGCCGACCGGGGGCCCAGTACTTC

D: -
J: TRBJ1-1
size: -
V: TRBV30
CDR3: CAWTTGISTEAFF
DNA: TGTGCCTGGACAACCGGGATTTCCACTGAAGCTTTCTTT

D: TRBD1
J: TRBJ2-7
size: -
V: TRBV4-2
CDR3: CASSPPGQGAREQYF
DNA: TGTGCCAGCAGCCCACCGGGACAGGGGGCACGCGAGCAGTACTTC

D: -
J: TRBJ2-7
size: -
V: TRBV4-3
CDR3: CASSQRWLASVYEQYF
DNA: TGCGCCAGCAGCCAAAGATGGTTAGCGAGTGTTTACGAGCAGTACTTC

D: -
J: TRBJ1-1
size: once
V: TRBV7-2
CDR3: CASSLVPGSRGGEAFF
DNA: TGTGCCAGCAGCTTAGTTCCGGGGAGTCGGGGGGGTGAAGCTTTCTTT

D: TRBD2
J: TRBJ2-1
size: -
V: TRBV6-1
CDR3: CASSDLATSGKGEQFF
DNA: TGTGCCAGCAGTGACTTAGCGACTAGCGGGAAGGGTGAGCAGTTCTTC

D: -
J: TRBJ1-1
size: -
V: TRBV5-4
CDR3: CASSLPRASNTEAFF
DNA: TGTGCCAGCAGCTTGCCCAGGGCCTCGAACACTGAAGCTTTCTTT

D: TRBD2
J: TRBJ2-3
size: once
V: TRBV27
CDR3: CASSLGRAGVPTDTQYF
DNA: TGTGCCAGCAGTTTAGGGCGAGCGGGAGTCCCCACAGATACGCAGTATTTT

D: -
J: TRBJ1-1
size: -
V: TRBV10-1
CDR3: CASSTRVGGENMNTEAFF
DNA: TGCGCCAGCAGCACCCGTGTGGGGGGGGAAAACATGAACACTGAAGCTTTCTTT

D: TRBD1
J: TRBJ2-7
size: -
V: TRBV18
CDR3: CASSVGTGGTEQYF
DNA: TGTGCCAGCTCAGTCGGGACAGGGGGAACCGAGCAGTACTTC

D: -
J: TRBJ1-4
size: -
V: TRBV5-1
CDR3: CASSYAGLENEKLFF
DNA: TGCGCCAGCAGCTATGCAGGGTTGGAAAATGAAAAACTGTTTTTT

D: -
J: TRBJ2-3
size: -
V: TRBV6-6
CDR3: CASSFAGPPEDTQYF
DNA: TGTGCCAGCAGTTTTGCGGGGCCTCCGGAAGATACGCAGTATTTT

D: -
J: TRBJ2-1
size: -
V: TRBV5-6
CDR3: CASSLGSGGVEQFF
DNA: TGTGCCAGCAGCTTGGGCAGTGGCGGGGTAGAGCAGTTCTTC

D: -
J: TRBJ1-2
size: once
V: TRBV27
CDR3: CASSFKLAGTNYGYTF
DNA: TGTGCCAGCAGTTTTAAATTGGCAGGCACTAACTATGGCTACACCTTC

D: TRBD1
J: TRBJ2-5
size: once
V: TRBV14
CDR3: CASSHRTGVSQETQYF
DNA: TGTGCCAGCAGCCACCGGACAGGGGTTTCCCAAGAGACCCAGTACTTC

D: -
J: TRBJ1-5
size: -
V: TRBV30
CDR3: CAWSTRGNSNQPQHF
DNA: TGTGCCTGGAGTACCAGGGGTAATAGCAATCAGCCCCAGCATTTT

D: -
J: TRBJ1-5
size: -
V: TRBV12-5
CDR3: CASGLVLQPQHF
DNA: TGTGCTAGTGGTTTGGTACTTCAGCCCCAGCATTTT

D: -
J: TRBJ1-1
size: -
V: TRBV11-3
CDR3: CASSLSGNTEAFF
DNA: TGTGCCAGCAGCTTATCAGGAAACACTGAAGCTTTCTTT

D: -
J: TRBJ2-7
size: -
V: TRBV27
CDR3: CASSFTVAYEQYF
DNA: TGTGCCAGCAGTTTTACAGTGGCCTACGAGCAGTACTTC

D: -
J: TRBJ1-3
size: -
V: TRBV6-1
CDR3: CASSERTEQGLVKGNTIYF
DNA: TGTGCCAGCAGTGAACGGACGGAGCAGGGACTTGTAAAGGGAAACACCATATATTTT